This T cell receptor beta chain is drawn from a study of blood T cells in healthy people across ages. Trimming shortened V by 0 bases and J by 10 bases, and 3 bases separated the two germline ends. This CDR3 spans 10 amino acids. Combining a sample-barcoded 5' primer with a J-beta primer mix, a second PCR ran for roughly 7 to 12 cycles. TCRdb analysed the 5' RACE reads with MiXCR anew, one entry per CDR3 protein. Of 1.5 million to 2 million distinct CDR3 sequences in the sample, roughly 49% were seen once. V and J are TRBV12-3 or TRBV12-4 and TRBJ1-1; no clear D gene. The TCR originated in a woman aged 40 to 50 in good health. Sequences were obtained from blood. The CDR3 nucleotides read TGTGCCAGCAGTTTAGCCGGAGCTTTCTTT. Protein: CASSLAGAFF.